These T cell receptor beta chains were read from a single sample in a study of blood T cells in healthy people across ages. TCRdb called the 5' RACE reads again in MiXCR, with one record for every CDR3 protein. The table includes 650,000 to 700,000 distinct CDR3 sequences, under 65% detected once. Sequencing was carried out using blood. The receptors come from a woman older than 75 in good health. CDR3s include the opening cysteine and the closing phenylalanine or tryptophan. Only part of the rows carry a size: once, few, many, or a class if the clone is expanded.

V	size	J	CDR3
TRBV20-1	.	TRBJ2-3	CSALRGGTDTQYF
TRBV7-9	few	TRBJ1-6	CASSWRGGVGDSPLHF
TRBV6-4	.	TRBJ2-3	CASSDGTSADTQYF
TRBV28	many	TRBJ2-3	CASSLRLVFGTDTQYF
TRBV24-1	few	TRBJ2-2	CATSGSSRGGELFF
TRBV14	.	TRBJ2-1	CASSSGPGTYNEQFF
TRBV14	.	TRBJ2-6	CASSQEGLPSGANVLTF
TRBV2	few	TRBJ1-5	CASSEQGGSNQPQHF
TRBV12-3/TRBV12-4	.	TRBJ1-5	CASSLGGPQHF
TRBV29-1	.	TRBJ2-5	CSVIGQGAVQYF
TRBV7-2	.	TRBJ2-1	CASSRAERQQFF
TRBV12-3/TRBV12-4	many	TRBJ2-7	CASSPGYFGEQYF
TRBV7-9	few	TRBJ2-2	CASSLSWDREAGELFF
TRBV9	.	TRBJ1-5	CASSVGTADQPQHF
TRBV12-5	.	TRBJ2-1	CASGLAPNGGNNEQFF
TRBV5-1	.	TRBJ1-4	CASSTGQGYEKLFF
TRBV10-2	.	TRBJ2-5	CASSFRDRGEETQYF
TRBV28	.	TRBJ2-6	CASRSGRPSGANVLTF
TRBV9	many	TRBJ1-6	CASSHSTGRSYNSPLHF
TRBV7-9	.	TRBJ1-2	CASSSDRGQHYGYTF
TRBV12-5	.	.	CASGWGLAGGGTQYF
TRBV29-1	.	TRBJ2-1	CSAGAQYSYNEQFF